The next 24 T cell receptor beta chains were all read from a single sample in a study of PD-1 blockade in classical Hodgkin lymphoma. As for time point: newly diagnosed, previously untreated cHL patient sample. Profiling relied on immunoSEQ multiplex PCR, and the TCRdb table lists in-frame clones only, not all of them. Of several thousand clones in the sample, over 70% were seen once. Sequences were obtained from peripheral blood mononuclear cells (PBMCs). The receptors were gathered from a human donor with classical Hodgkin lymphoma.

This sequence joins TRBV7-2 and TRBJ1-2; D perhaps matches TRBD1 (5 bases). CDR3 length: 13 amino acids. Germline CDR1 is SGHTA and CDR2 is FQGNSA. Trimming took 3 bases from V and 8 from J, leaving 13 bases between them. CDR3 region: CASSFSQGEGYTF. In DNA form, the CDR3 reads TGTGCCAGCAGCTTCTCTCAAGGGGAGGGCTACACCTTC.

The chain couples TRBV5-4 to TRBJ2-5; D gene ambiguous. The CDR3 is 13 residues long. The germline V and J ends were trimmed by 1 base and 0 bases, with 4 bases remaining between them. Germline CDR1 is SGHNT and CDR2 is YYREEE (reference sequence). The CDR3 nucleotides are TGTGCCAGCAGCTTGAGCAACCAAGAGACCCAGTACTTC. Translating it yields CASSLSNQETQYF.

V gene TRBV15 combines with J gene TRBJ2-5; D is undetermined. The CDR3 runs to 13 residues. The V end was cut by 0 bases, the J end by 5 bases, with 7 bases between. Per germline, CDR1 LNHNV and CDR2 YYDKDF (reference sequence). CDR3 in amino acids: CATSRDRSETQYF. The CDR3 nucleotides are TGTGCCACCAGCAGAGATCGCAGCGAGACCCAGTACTTC.

The chain couples TRBV6-5 to TRBJ1-4; TRBD1 is a possible D gene (6 bases). Between the trimmed V and J ends, which lost 6 bases and 12 bases, there was a span of 20 bases. Germline assignment: CDR1 MNHEY and CDR2 SVGAGI. The CDR3 consists of 14 residues. CDR3 coding DNA: TGTGCCAGCAGCCTATTCCGGGACACTATGCAACTGTTTTTT. This gives the protein CASSLFRDTMQLFF.

The chain uses TRBV2 and TRBJ2-2, with TRBD1 matching over 8 bases. This CDR3 has 15 residues. Losses at the gene ends were 5 bases for V and 1 base for J; bases not matched to a gene: 3. CDR1 is SNHLY and CDR2 is FYNNEI in the germline V gene. The CDR3 DNA sequence: TGTGCCAGCAGTTCTGGACAGGGGAACACCGGGGAGCTGTTTTTT. Translating it yields CASSSGQGNTGELFF.

The V and J genes are TRBV5-6 and TRBJ1-1; no definite D call. Germline CDR1 is SGHDT and CDR2 is YYEEEE. V lost 4 bases and J 5 bases, leaving 12 bases between the germline ends. The CDR3 totals 13 residues. The CDR3 here is CASSPGPNTEAFF. The CDR3 region has the DNA TGTGCCAGCAGCCCCGGGCCGAATACTGAAGCTTTCTTT.

The rearrangement links TRBV2 to TRBJ2-7, with D possibly being TRBD2 (6 bases). This CDR3 spans 13 amino acids. Per the germline V gene, CDR1 is SNHLY and CDR2 is FYNNEI. V was pared by 5 bases and J by 5 bases, with 13 bases between. CDR3 sequence reads: CASSLLREDEQYF. Written as DNA, the CDR3 is TGTGCCAGCAGTCTACTGAGGGAGGACGAGCAGTACTTC. Full variable domain (remainder filled in from reference TRBV2 and TRBJ2-7): EPEVTQTPSHQVTQMGQEVILRCVPISNHLYFYWYRQILGQKVEFLVSFYNNEISEKSEIFDDQFSVERPDGSNFTLKIRSTKLEDSAMYFCASSLLREDEQYFGPGTRLTVT.

This rearrangement joins TRBV5-4 to TRBJ2-3; TRBD2 agrees at 7 bases. The CDR3 loop spans 16 amino acids. The germline V gene has CDR1 SGHNT and CDR2 YYREEE (reference sequence). Trimming cost V 4 bases and J 3 bases; bases outside gene matches: 11. DNA for the CDR3: TGTGCCAGCAGCCCGCCCCGCGGGAGTGGAACAGATACGCAGTATTTT. The encoded protein is CASSPPRGSGTDTQYF. Filled out from reference TRBV5-4 and TRBJ2-3, the complete variable domain reads ETGVTQSPTHLIKTRGQQVTLRCSSQSGHNTVSWYQQALGQGPQFIFQYYREEENGRGNFPPRFSGLQFPNYSSELNVNALELDDSALYLCASSPPRGSGTDTQYFGPGTRLTVL.

The genes are TRBV10-1 and TRBJ1-3; TRBD1 is a possible D gene (5 bases). In germline, CDR1 is WNHNN, CDR2 SYGVQD (reference sequence). V lost 4 bases and J 4 bases, leaving 8 bases between the germline ends. The CDR3 runs to 13 residues. The CDR3 DNA is TGCGCCAGCAGTGCGGGGCTCGGAAACACCATATATTTT. This encodes CASSAGLGNTIYF.

This clone was seen once. V and J are TRBV10-3 and TRBJ1-3; no reliable D call. V was clipped by 0 bases and J by 0 bases, with 15 bases between them. Germline values: CDR1 ENHRY, CDR2 SYGVKD. This CDR3 comprises 18 residues. CDR3 loop: CAISESRAGPVSGNTIYF. In DNA, the CDR3 is TGTGCCATCAGTGAGTCGAGGGCAGGCCCAGTCTCTGGAAACACCATATATTTT.

The chain is built from TRBV2 and TRBJ1-5; 7 nucleotides line up with TRBD1. V lost 3 bases, J lost 6 bases, and 8 bases stayed unmatched. Per the germline V gene, CDR1 is SNHLY and CDR2 is FYNNEI. The CDR3 consists of 15 residues. The DNA of the CDR3 is TGTGCCAGCAGTGAGAGGAGGGGGCGAAGTCAGCCCCAGCATTTT. It translates to CASSERRGRSQPQHF.

This chain uses TRBV2 with TRBJ1-1; no clear D. The V gene lost 4 bases and the J gene lost 3 bases, with 9 bases spanning the gap. This CDR3 region has 13 residues. CDR1 and CDR2 from the germline V gene are SNHLY and FYNNEI. The CDR3 sequence: CASSGARDTEAFF. The DNA of the CDR3 is TGTGCCAGCAGTGGTGCTAGGGACACTGAAGCTTTCTTT.

This chain's CDR3 is CASRPTGAPFNEKLFF. The CDR3 DNA reads as TGTGCCAGTCGTCCCACAGGGGCCCCCTTCAATGAAAAACTGTTTTTT. The gene calls are TRBV19 and TRBJ1-4; the match to TRBD1 covers 7 bases. Per the germline V gene, CDR1 is LNHDA and CDR2 is SQIVND (reference sequence). Trimming removed 8 bases from V and 5 bases from J; junction bases left unmatched: 14. The CDR3 totals 16 residues.

This clone has a handful of counts. J is TRBJ1-5 and V is TRBV5-5; 7 nucleotides match TRBD1. Germline V gene data show CDR1 as SGHKS and CDR2 as YYEKEE (reference sequence). The V and J ends lost 4 bases and 6 bases, in that order; junction bases with no gene match: 7. The CDR3 runs 14 residues. The CDR3: CASSVTGESQPQHF. The CDR3 DNA is TGTGCCAGCAGCGTTACAGGGGAAAGTCAGCCCCAGCATTTT. The variable domain in full, completed from reference TRBV5-5 and TRBJ1-5, reads DAGVTQSPTHLIKTRGQQVTLRCSPISGHKSVSWYQQVLGQGPQFIFQYYEKEERGRGNFPDRFSARQFPNYSSELNVNALLLGDSALYLCASSVTGESQPQHFGDGTRLSIL.

This sequence joins TRBV2 and TRBJ2-1; 10 bases map to TRBD2. Germline V CDR1 and CDR2: SNHLY, FYNNEI. CDR3 size: 17 residues. The V gene end was trimmed by 6 bases and the J gene end by 7 bases; junction bases not matched to a gene: 15. For the CDR3, the DNA is TGTGCCAGCAGCGTTCCTAGCGGGGGAATATTTGGTAATGAGCAGTTCTTC. This codes for CASSVPSGGIFGNEQFF.

This sequence joins TRBV6-5 and TRBJ2-3; weak D call: TRBD2 (6 bases). Per the germline V gene, CDR1 is MNHEY and CDR2 is SVGAGI. V was pared by 6 bases and J by 1 base, with 11 bases between. The CDR3 length is 14 residues. The chain's CDR3 is CASSPEGRTDTQYF. The DNA of the CDR3 is TGTGCCAGCAGCCCGGAGGGCCGCACAGATACGCAGTATTTT.

The rearrangement joins TRBV19 to TRBJ1-2, with D unresolved. CDR3 length: 13 amino acids. The germline gives CDR1 LNHDA, CDR2 SQIVND (reference sequence). Between the trimmed V and J ends, which lost 7 bases and 7 bases, there was a span of 16 bases. The DNA of the CDR3 is TGTGCCAGTAATAGACGGGAGGCTGGTGGCTACACCTTC. Translated, it gives CASNRREAGGYTF.

The chain links TRBV11-2 to TRBJ1-1; TRBD1 is a possible D gene (6 bases). Germline CDR1 is SGHAT and CDR2 is FQNNGV. V shed 4 bases and J shed 2 bases, with 11 bases lying between them. The CDR3 has 14 residues. The CDR3 nucleotides are TGTGCCAGCAGCTACGACAGGTATAACACTGAAGCTTTCTTT. Translation gives CASSYDRYNTEAFF.

The chain employs TRBV5-1 and TRBJ2-3; tentatively, D is TRBD2 (5 bases). This CDR3 is 14 amino acids long. Trimming took 2 bases from V and 4 from J, leaving 11 bases between them. CDR1 is SGHRS, CDR2 YFSETQ, per germline. CDR3 nucleotide sequence: TGCGCCAGCAGCTTAAAAGGGAGTCCAGATACGCAGTATTTT. Its protein product is CASSLKGSPDTQYF.

By sample share, this clone is large (0.1 to 1%). V and J are TRBV5-1 and TRBJ2-2; TRBD2 matches 13 bases. With 4 bases clipped from V and 6 bases from J, the junction kept 6 bases outside the gene matches. The germline CDR1 and CDR2 sequences are SGHRS and YFSETQ. CDR3 length: 16 residues. The CDR3 nucleotides are TGCGCCAGCAGCCCCCGACTAGCGGGGGGCCCCGGGGAGCTGTTTTTT. Its protein is CASSPRLAGGPGELFF. Drawing the rest from reference TRBV5-1 and TRBJ2-2, the complete variable domain is KAGVTQTPRYLIKTRGQQVTLSCSPISGHRSVSWYQQTPGQGLQFLFEYFSETQRNKGNFPGRFSGRQFSNSRSEMNVSTLELGDSALYLCASSPRLAGGPGELFFGEGSRLTVL.

V usage is TRBV5-6 and J usage is TRBJ2-7; 9 bases map to TRBD1. V lost 2 bases, J lost 4 bases, and 13 bases stayed unmatched. The germline V gene encodes CDR1 SGHDT and CDR2 YYEEEE. CDR3 length: 17 residues. As DNA, the CDR3 is TGTGCCAGCAGCTTTACAGCGGGGACAGGGAGCAGGTACGAGCAGTACTTC. This gives the protein CASSFTAGTGSRYEQYF.

V is TRBV13 and J is TRBJ2-3; TRBD2 matches at 12 bases. With 5 bases clipped from V and 6 bases from J, the junction kept 6 bases outside the gene matches. CDR1 is PRHDT and CDR2 is FYEKMQ in the germline V gene (reference sequence). This CDR3 spans 15 amino acids. For the CDR3, the DNA is TGTGCCAGCAGCCCTGGAACTAGCGGGAGGGATACGCAGTATTTT. This codes for CASSPGTSGRDTQYF.

V and J are TRBV2 and TRBJ2-2; D is perhaps TRBD2 (6 bases). CDR1 SNHLY and CDR2 FYNNEI come from the germline V gene. This CDR3 region has 14 residues. Trimming removed 6 bases at V and 3 bases at J, with 11 bases between. The CDR3 region has the DNA TGTGCCAGCAGAGGAGGGGAGGACACCGGGGAGCTGTTTTTT. Amino acid sequence: CASRGGEDTGELFF.

The count of this clone is one. The rearrangement uses TRBV7-2 and TRBJ1-2; D remains ambiguous. The CDR3 has 13 amino acids. Trimming took 5 bases from V and 4 from J, leaving 11 bases between them. Germline CDR1 and CDR2: SGHTA and FQGNSA. CDR3 in DNA: TGTGCCAGCAGCACCACAGTCGGCTATGGCTACACCTTC. It is translated as CASSTTVGYGYTF.